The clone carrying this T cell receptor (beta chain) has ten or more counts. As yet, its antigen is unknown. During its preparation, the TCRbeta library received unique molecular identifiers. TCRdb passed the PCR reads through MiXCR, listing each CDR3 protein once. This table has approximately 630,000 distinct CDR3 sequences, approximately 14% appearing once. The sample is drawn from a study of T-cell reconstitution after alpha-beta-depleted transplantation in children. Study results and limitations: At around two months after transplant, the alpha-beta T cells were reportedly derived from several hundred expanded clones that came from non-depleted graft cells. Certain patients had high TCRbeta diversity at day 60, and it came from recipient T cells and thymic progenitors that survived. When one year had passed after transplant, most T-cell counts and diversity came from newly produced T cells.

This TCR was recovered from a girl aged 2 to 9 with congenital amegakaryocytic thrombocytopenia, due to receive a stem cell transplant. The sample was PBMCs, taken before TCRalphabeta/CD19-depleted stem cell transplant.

CDR3 DNA sequence: TGCGCCAGCAGCCCGAGCGGGAGTCCCTACAATGAGCAGTTCTTC. This gives the protein CASSPSGSPYNEQFF. The chain employs TRBV5-1 and TRBJ2-1; 8 bases fit TRBD2. The ends lost 4 bases at V and 2 bases at J; junction bases unmatched: 5. The CDR3 sequence is 15 residues long. CDR1 and CDR2 from the germline V gene are SGHRS and YFSETQ.